The rows below give T cell receptor beta chains drawn from one sample of a study of blood T cells in healthy people across ages. TCRdb passed the 5' RACE reads through MiXCR, listing each CDR3 protein once. The data hold 1.5 million to 2 million distinct CDR3 sequences, with about 28% observed a single time. Sequencing was carried out using blood. The origin of the receptors is a woman aged 25 to 39 in good health. Both conserved end residues are trimmed from each CDR3. The order of the fields is V gene, CDR3 protein.

v_gene: TRBV4-3
CDR3aa: ASSQEWSKVDTQY

v_gene: TRBV4-2
CDR3aa: ASSPGTGNSYEQY

v_gene: TRBV19
CDR3aa: ASMFQGRGKNIQY

v_gene: TRBV2
CDR3aa: ASRLTSGGAGEQY

v_gene: TRBV11-2
CDR3aa: ASSTRTASQETQY

v_gene: TRBV19
CDR3aa: ASSIRDRGISEAF

v_gene: TRBV6-5
CDR3aa: ASRPTGGTTDTQY

v_gene: TRBV27
CDR3aa: ASSSRGQLRDTQY

v_gene: TRBV20-1
CDR3aa: SASVGDTDTQY

v_gene: TRBV5-1
CDR3aa: ASSLGPTDTQY

v_gene: TRBV5-1
CDR3aa: ASSLRGQRRETQY

v_gene: TRBV11-2
CDR3aa: ASSLGPLAQEQY

v_gene: TRBV28
CDR3aa: ASRVGYTEAF

v_gene: TRBV7-2
CDR3aa: ASSRAGTVGNEQF